This TCR beta chain derives from a study of T-cell reconstitution after alpha-beta-depleted transplantation in children. The TCRbeta library incorporated unique molecular identifiers. TCRdb independently ran MiXCR on the PCR reads; one entry per CDR3 protein. The table shows a few hundred thousand distinct CDR3 sequences, with about an eighth occurring only once. Germline V lookup: CDR1 MNHEY, CDR2 SVGAGI. This CDR3 spans 15 amino acids. J gave up 4 bases and V 3 bases, and 6 bases lay outside the gene matches. This clonotype was seen only a few times. Sample: PBMCs from the stem cell graft donor, taken from the stem cell graft. The TCR originated in a human donor who donated a stem cell graft to a child with combined immunodeficiency. The chain joins TRBV6-5 to TRBJ2-7; 10 bases match TRBD1. The CDR3 protein is CASSYDPGQGYEQYF. CDR3 DNA: TGTGCCAGCAGTTATGACCCGGGACAGGGGTACGAGCAGTACTTC.